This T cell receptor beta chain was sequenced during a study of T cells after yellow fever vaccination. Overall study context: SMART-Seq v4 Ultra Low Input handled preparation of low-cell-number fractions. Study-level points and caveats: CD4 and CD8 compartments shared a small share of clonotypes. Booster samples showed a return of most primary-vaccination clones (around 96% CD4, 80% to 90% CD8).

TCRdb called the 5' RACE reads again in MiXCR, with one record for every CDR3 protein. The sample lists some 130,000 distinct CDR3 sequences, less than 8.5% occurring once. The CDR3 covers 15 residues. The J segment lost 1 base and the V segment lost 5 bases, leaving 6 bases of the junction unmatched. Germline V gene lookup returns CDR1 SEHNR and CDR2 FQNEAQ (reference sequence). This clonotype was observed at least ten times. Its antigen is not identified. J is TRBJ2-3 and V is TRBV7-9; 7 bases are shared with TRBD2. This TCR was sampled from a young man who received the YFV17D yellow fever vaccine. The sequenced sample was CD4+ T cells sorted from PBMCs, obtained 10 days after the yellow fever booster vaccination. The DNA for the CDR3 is TGTGCCAGCAGCGTCGGGCTAGCGGGCACAGATACGCAGTATTTT. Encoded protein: CASSVGLAGTDTQYF.